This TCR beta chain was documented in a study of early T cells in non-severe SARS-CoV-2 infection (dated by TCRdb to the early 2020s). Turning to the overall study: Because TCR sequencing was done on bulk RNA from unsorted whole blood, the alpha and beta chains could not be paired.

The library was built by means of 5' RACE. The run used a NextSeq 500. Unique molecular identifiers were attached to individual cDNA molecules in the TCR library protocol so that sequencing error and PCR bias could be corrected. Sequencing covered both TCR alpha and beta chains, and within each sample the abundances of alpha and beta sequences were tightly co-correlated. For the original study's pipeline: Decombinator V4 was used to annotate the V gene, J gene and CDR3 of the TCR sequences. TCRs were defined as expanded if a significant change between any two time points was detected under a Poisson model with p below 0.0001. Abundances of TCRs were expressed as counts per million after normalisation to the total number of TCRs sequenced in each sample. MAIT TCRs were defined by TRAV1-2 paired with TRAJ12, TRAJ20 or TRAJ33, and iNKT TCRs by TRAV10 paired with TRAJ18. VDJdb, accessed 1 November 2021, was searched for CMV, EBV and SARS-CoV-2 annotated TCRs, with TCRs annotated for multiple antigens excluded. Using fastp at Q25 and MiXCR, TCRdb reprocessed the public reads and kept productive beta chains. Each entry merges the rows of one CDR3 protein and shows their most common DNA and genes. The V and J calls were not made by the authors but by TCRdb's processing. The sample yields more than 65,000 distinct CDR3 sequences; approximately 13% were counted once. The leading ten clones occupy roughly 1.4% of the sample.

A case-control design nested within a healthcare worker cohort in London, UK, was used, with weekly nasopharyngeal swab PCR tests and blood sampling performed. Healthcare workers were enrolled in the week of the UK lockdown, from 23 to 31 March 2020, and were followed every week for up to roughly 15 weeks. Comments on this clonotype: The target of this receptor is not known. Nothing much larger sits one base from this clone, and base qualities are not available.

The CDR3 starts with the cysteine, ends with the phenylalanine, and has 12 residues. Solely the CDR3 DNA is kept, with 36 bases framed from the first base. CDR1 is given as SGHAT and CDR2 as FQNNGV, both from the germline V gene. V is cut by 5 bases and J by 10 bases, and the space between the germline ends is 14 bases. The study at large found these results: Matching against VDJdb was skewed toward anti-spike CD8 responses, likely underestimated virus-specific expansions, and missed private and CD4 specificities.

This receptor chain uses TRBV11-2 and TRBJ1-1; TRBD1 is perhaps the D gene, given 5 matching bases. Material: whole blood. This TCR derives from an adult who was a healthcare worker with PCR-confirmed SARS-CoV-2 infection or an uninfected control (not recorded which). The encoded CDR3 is CASSPGAPGAFF. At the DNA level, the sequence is TGTGCCAGCAGCCCTGGGGCACCCGGAGCTTTCTTT. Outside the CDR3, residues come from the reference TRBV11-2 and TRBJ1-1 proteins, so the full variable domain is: EAGVAQSPRYKIIEKRQSVAFWCNPISGHATLYWYQQILGQGPKLLIQFQNNGVVDDSQLPKDRFSAERLKGVDSTLKIQPAKLEDSAVYLCASSPGAPGAFFGQGTRLTVV.